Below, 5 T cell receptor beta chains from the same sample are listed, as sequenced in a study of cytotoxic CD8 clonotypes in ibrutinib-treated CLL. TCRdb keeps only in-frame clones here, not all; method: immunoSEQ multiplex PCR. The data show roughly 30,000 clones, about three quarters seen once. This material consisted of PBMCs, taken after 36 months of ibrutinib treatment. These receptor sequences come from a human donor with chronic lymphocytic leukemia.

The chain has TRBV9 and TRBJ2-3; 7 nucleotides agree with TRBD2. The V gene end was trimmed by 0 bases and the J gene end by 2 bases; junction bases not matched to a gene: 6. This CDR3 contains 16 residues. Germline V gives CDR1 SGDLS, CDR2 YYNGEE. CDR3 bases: TGTGCCAGCAGCGTAGATCCGGGAGGAACCACAGATACGCAGTATTTT. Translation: CASSVDPGGTTDTQYF.

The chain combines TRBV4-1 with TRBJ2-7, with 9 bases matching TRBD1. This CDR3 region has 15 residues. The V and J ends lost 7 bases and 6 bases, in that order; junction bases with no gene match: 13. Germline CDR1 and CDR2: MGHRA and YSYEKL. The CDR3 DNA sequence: TGCGCCAGCACTTTCTCTTGGACAGGGGAAGGCGAGCAGTACTTC. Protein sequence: CASTFSWTGEGEQYF.

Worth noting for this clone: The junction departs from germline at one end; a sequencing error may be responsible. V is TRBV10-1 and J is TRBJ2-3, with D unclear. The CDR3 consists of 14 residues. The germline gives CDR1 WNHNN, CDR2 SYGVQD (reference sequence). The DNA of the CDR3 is TGCGCCAGCAGTGAGTCGAAGGCGGCCAGAGTACTATTTTTT. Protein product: CASSESKAARVLFF.

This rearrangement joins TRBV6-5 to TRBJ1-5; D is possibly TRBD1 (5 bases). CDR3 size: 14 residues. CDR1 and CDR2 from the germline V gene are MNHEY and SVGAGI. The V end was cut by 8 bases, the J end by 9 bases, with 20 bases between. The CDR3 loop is CASEGLGGGMPQHF. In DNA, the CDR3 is TGTGCCAGCGAGGGACTCGGTGGAGGGATGCCCCAGCATTTT.

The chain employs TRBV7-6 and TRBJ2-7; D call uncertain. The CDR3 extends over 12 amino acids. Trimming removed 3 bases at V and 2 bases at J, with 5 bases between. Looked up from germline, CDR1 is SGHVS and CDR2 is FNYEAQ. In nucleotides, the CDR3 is TGTGCCAGCAGCTTCGGTACCTACGAGCAGTACTTC. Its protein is CASSFGTYEQYF.